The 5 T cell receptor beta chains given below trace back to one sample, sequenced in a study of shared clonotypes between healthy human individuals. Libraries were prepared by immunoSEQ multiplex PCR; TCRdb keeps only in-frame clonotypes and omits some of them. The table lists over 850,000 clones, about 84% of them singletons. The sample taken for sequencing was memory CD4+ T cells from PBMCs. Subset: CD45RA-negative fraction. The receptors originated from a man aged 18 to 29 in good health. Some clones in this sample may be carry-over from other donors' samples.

CDR3 sequence (DNA): TGTGCCAGTACCGACGGGGGGGCAGGGTCTGAAATTGGGCAGTACTTC. This encodes CASTDGGAGSEIGQYF. V and J are TRBV19 and TRBJ2-7, with 8 bases fitting TRBD2. CDR3 length: 16 amino acids. Germline CDR1 and CDR2: LNHDA and SQIVND (reference sequence). J was trimmed by 9 bases and V by 7 bases; bases with no gene match: 20.

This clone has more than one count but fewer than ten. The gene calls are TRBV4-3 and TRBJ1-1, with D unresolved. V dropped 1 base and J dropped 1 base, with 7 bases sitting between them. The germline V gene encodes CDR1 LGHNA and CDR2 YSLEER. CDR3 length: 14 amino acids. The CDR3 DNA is TGCGCCAGCAGCCAAGTTCTACAGAACACTGAAGCTTTCTTT. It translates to CASSQVLQNTEAFF.

DNA of the CDR3: TGTGCCAGCAGCGAAGGACAGGGCCTCTACAATGAGCAGTTCTTC. Translated: CASSEGQGLYNEQFF. V and J are TRBV5-4 and TRBJ2-1; 8 bases line up with TRBD1. After removal of 4 bases from V and 3 bases from J, the junction contained 6 bases not matched to a gene. This CDR3 is built from 15 residues. Germline-derived CDR1 and CDR2 are SGHNT and YYREEE (reference sequence). The complete variable domain, with remaining parts taken from reference TRBV5-4 and TRBJ2-1, reads ETGVTQSPTHLIKTRGQQVTLRCSSQSGHNTVSWYQQALGQGPQFIFQYYREEENGRGNFPPRFSGLQFPNYSSELNVNALELDDSALYLCASSEGQGLYNEQFFGPGTRLTVL.

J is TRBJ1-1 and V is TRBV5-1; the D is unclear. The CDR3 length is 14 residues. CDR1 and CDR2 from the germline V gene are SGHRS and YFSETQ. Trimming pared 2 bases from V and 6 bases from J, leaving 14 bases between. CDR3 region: CASSFKEEGAEAFF. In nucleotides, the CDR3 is TGCGCCAGCAGCTTCAAGGAGGAGGGAGCTGAAGCTTTCTTT.

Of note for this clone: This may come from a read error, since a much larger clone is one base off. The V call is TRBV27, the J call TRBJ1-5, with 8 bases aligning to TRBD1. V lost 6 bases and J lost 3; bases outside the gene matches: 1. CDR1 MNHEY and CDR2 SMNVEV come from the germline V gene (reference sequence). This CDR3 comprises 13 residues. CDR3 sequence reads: CASRGQANQPQHF. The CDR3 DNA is TGTGCCAGCAGGGGACAGGCCAATCAGCCCCAGCATTTT.